The entry below describes one TCR beta chain. What it recognizes is unknown. This sample is drawn from a study of blood T cell dynamics during melanoma immunotherapy. Study observations and caveats: It remained unknown if the driving T cell clones were melanoma-specific.

With 3 bases removed from V and 13 bases from J, the gap between germline ends came to 19 bases. The CDR3 runs to 14 residues. Germline CDR1 LNHDA, CDR2 SQIVND (reference sequence). Time point: pre-treatment baseline. Blood was drawn before treatment and at week 3 after checkpoint blockade. A fixed DNA input of about 0.35 ug was used per bulk PBMC sample. The protocol was immunoSEQ multiplex PCR, while the TCRdb copy is restricted to in-frame clones and leaves out a portion. The table shows around 13,000 clones, with approximately 84% occurring only once. V is TRBV19 and J is TRBJ2-1; D is unresolved. The TCR sequence derives from a human donor with melanoma. This specimen was blood, taken from a patient treated with checkpoint blockade. The CDR3 nucleotides are TGTGCCAGTAGTATTGTGGCGGAGTTCTCCCTTCAGTTCTTC. Translating gives CASSIVAEFSLQFF.